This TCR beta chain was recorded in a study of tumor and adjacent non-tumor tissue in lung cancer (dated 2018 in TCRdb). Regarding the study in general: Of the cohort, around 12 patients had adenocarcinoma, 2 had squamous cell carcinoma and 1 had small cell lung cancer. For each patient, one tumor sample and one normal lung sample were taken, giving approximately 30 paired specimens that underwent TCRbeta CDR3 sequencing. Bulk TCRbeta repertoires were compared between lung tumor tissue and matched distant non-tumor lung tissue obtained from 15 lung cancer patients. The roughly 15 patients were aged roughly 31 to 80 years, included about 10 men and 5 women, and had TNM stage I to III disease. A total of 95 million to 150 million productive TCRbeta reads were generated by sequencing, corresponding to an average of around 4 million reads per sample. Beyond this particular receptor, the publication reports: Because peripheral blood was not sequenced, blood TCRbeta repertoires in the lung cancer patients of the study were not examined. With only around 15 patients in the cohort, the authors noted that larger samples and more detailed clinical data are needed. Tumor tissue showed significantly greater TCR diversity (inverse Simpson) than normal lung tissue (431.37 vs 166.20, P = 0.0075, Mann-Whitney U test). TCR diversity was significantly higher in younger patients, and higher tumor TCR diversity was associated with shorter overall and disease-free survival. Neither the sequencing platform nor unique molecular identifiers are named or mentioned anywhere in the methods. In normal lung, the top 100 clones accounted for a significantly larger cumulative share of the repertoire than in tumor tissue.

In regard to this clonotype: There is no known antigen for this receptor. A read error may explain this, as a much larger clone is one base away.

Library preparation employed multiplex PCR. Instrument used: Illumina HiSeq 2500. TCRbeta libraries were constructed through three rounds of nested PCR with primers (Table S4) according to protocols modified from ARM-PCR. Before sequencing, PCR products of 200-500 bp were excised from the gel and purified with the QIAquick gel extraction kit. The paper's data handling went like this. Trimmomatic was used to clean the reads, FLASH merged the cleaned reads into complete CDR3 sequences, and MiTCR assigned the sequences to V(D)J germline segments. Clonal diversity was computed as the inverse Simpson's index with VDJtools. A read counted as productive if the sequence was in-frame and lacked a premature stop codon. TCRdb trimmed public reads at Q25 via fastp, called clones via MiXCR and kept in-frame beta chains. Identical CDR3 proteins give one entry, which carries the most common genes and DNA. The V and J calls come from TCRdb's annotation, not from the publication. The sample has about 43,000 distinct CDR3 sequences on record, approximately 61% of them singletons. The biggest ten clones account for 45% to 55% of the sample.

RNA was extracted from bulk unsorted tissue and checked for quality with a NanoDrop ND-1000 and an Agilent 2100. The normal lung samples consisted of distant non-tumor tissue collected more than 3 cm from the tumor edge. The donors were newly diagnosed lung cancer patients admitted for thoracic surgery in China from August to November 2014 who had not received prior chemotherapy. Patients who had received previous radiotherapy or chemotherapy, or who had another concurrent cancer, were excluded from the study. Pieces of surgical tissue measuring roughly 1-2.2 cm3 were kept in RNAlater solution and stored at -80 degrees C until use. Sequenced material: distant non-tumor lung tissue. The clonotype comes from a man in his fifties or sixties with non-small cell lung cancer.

The nucleotide sequence reads as follows: TGTGACCAGCCCTCGCAGTGTGGCGAGCAGTACTTC. It is translated as CDQPSQCGEQYF. The sequence is built from TRBV6-2 or TRBV6-3 and TRBJ2-7, with no D gene named confidently. Inclusive of the bounding cysteine and phenylalanine, the CDR3 is 12 residues long. Only the CDR3 region is kept as DNA, spanning 36 bases read in frame from base 1. CDR1 and CDR2 are read off the germline V gene as MNHEY and SVGEGT.